One and the same sample provided the 29 T cell receptor beta chains below, sequenced in a study of blood T cell repertoires in COVID-19. TCRdb's table, derived via immunoSEQ multiplex PCR, lists solely in-frame clones and lacks some. The data show around 300,000 clones, around 90% seen once. Source material: peripheral blood. All receptors derive from a woman aged 40 to 49 with COVID-19, enrolled during active disease.

This chain links TRBV10-3 with TRBJ1-6; perhaps TRBD1 as D (5 bases). The CDR3 is 13 residues long. V lost 6 bases to trimming and J lost 5 bases, with 8 bases between them. Germline V CDR1 and CDR2: ENHRY, SYGVKD. The CDR3 DNA is TGTGCCATCAGAGGAGGGGATAATTCACCCCTCCACTTT. This sequence encodes CAIRGGDNSPLHF.

This chain uses TRBV6-5 with TRBJ1-5, with D possibly being TRBD1 (6 bases). V lost 6 bases and J lost 0, with 12 bases in between. CDR3 size: 15 residues. The germline CDR1 and CDR2 sequences are MNHEY and SVGAGI. The CDR3 nucleotides read TGTGCCAGCAGGAGGGAGGGGGTTAGCAATCAGCCCCAGCATTTT. Its protein product is CASRREGVSNQPQHF.

This rearrangement joins TRBV9 to TRBJ1-2, with TRBD1 matching over 7 bases. Germline V lookup: CDR1 SGDLS, CDR2 YYNGEE. This CDR3 is built from 13 residues. After removal of 2 bases from V and 5 bases from J, the junction contained 3 bases not matched to a gene. The CDR3 region has the DNA TGTGCCAGCAGCGTGGACAGGCGATATGGCTACACCTTC. Translating it yields CASSVDRRYGYTF. The full variable domain, completed using reference TRBV9 and TRBJ1-2, is DSGVTQTPKHLITATGQRVTLRCSPRSGDLSVYWYQQSLDQGLQFLIQYYNGEERAKGNILERFSAQQFPDLHSELNLSSLELGDSALYFCASSVDRRYGYTFGSGTRLTVV.

The V call is TRBV6-5, the J call TRBJ1-1, with 12 bases matching TRBD1. Germline V gene lookup returns CDR1 MNHEY and CDR2 SVGAGI. J was trimmed by 4 bases and V by 6 bases; bases with no gene match: 6. The CDR3 length is 15 residues. The CDR3 loop is CASSSGTGGTTEAFF. The CDR3 DNA reads as TGTGCCAGCAGCTCCGGGACAGGGGGCACCACTGAAGCTTTCTTT.

This clone has just one count. The chain is built from TRBV6-2 or TRBV6-3 and TRBJ2-3; TRBD2 matches at 8 bases. Germline lookup yields CDR1 MNHEY and CDR2 SVGEGT. V lost 2 bases to trimming and J lost 2 bases; unmatched junction nucleotides: 18. This CDR3 region has 20 residues. The CDR3 spells CASSYPVASGGPPATDTQYF. Written as DNA, the CDR3 is TGTGCCAGCAGTTACCCGGTCGCCAGCGGGGGCCCCCCTGCCACAGATACGCAGTATTTT.

This clone was found once. This sequence joins TRBV5-4 and TRBJ1-5, with 8 bases matching TRBD1. The CDR3 loop spans 12 amino acids. Germline CDR1 and CDR2: SGHNT and YYREEE (reference sequence). V dropped 10 bases and J dropped 5; count of bases not matched to a gene: 5. CDR3 protein: CAYGQGDQPQHF. Written as DNA, the CDR3 is TGTGCCTATGGACAGGGTGATCAGCCCCAGCATTTT.

This clone turned up a few times. V is TRBV11-2 and J is TRBJ2-4; TRBD1 matches at 9 bases. After removal of 2 bases from V and 3 bases from J, the junction contained 8 bases not matched to a gene. The CDR3 totals 17 residues. CDR1 is SGHAT, CDR2 FQNNGV, per germline. The chain's CDR3 is CASSLIGQGPSKNIQYF. CDR3 nucleotides: TGTGCCAGCAGCTTAATCGGACAGGGGCCGAGCAAAAACATTCAGTACTTC.

The V and J genes are TRBV7-9 and TRBJ2-1; D possibly corresponds to TRBD1 (6 bases). CDR3 length: 15 amino acids. Trimming removed 5 bases at V and 4 bases at J, with 15 bases between. Germline V gene data show CDR1 as SEHNR and CDR2 as FQNEAQ (reference sequence). The CDR3 spells CASSPTPDRYNEQFF. DNA of the CDR3: TGTGCCAGCAGCCCAACCCCGGACAGATACAATGAGCAGTTCTTC.

This chain joins TRBV6-2 or TRBV6-3 and TRBJ2-7; 8 nucleotides line up with TRBD1. J lost 3 bases, V lost 4 bases, and 8 bases had no gene match. This CDR3 comprises 15 residues. Per the germline V gene, CDR1 is MNHEY and CDR2 is SVGEGT. The CDR3 here is CASSWTGKAGYEQYF. For the CDR3, the DNA is TGTGCCAGCAGTTGGACAGGGAAAGCTGGCTACGAGCAGTACTTC.

CDR3 residues: CASSPIGRVGYNEQFF. The CDR3 DNA sequence: TGTGCCAGCTCACCCATTGGGAGGGTTGGCTACAATGAGCAGTTCTTC. J is TRBJ2-1 and V is TRBV18, with TRBD2 matching 7 bases. The CDR3 spans 16 residues. Germline-derived CDR1 and CDR2 are KGHSH and LQKENI. The V gene end was trimmed by 3 bases and the J gene end by 3 bases; junction bases not matched to a gene: 8.

J is TRBJ1-6 and V is TRBV7-2; 8 nucleotides line up with TRBD1. Germline CDR1 reads SGHTA; CDR2 reads FQGNSA. The length of the CDR3 is 17 residues. V shed 6 bases and J 2 bases; nucleotides not matched to a gene: 9. The CDR3 coding sequence is TGTGCCAGCAGTACCGACAGGGGAAAAGCCTATAATTCACCCCTCCACTTT. Protein: CASSTDRGKAYNSPLHF.

The chain couples TRBV5-6 to TRBJ1-4, with D perhaps matching TRBD1 (5 bases). The length of the CDR3 is 17 residues. In germline, CDR1 is SGHDT, CDR2 YYEEEE. V lost 4 bases, J lost 6 bases, and 22 bases lay in between. As DNA, the CDR3 is TGTGCCAGCAGCCCCCTCGGGGGGAAGGGACGGGATGAAAAACTGTTTTTT. This sequence encodes CASSPLGGKGRDEKLFF.

This clone was observed a single time. V and J are TRBV5-6 and TRBJ1-5; tentative D call: TRBD1 (5 bases). The germline V gene encodes CDR1 SGHDT and CDR2 YYEEEE. The V end lost 0 bases, the J end lost 0 bases, and 13 bases lay between the germline ends. The length of the CDR3 is 17 residues. CDR3 protein: CASSLERGRYSNQPQHF. The CDR3 nucleotides are TGTGCCAGCAGCTTGGAAAGGGGTCGGTATAGCAATCAGCCCCAGCATTTT.

The chain links TRBV7-3 to TRBJ2-2; D remains unclear. Germline V gives CDR1 SGHTA, CDR2 FQGTGA. The CDR3 length is 14 residues. V dropped 2 bases and J dropped 4 bases, with 8 bases sitting between them. The CDR3 nucleotides read TGTGCCAGCAGCTTAGCCGGAGCCACCGGGGAGCTGTTTTTT. Its protein product is CASSLAGATGELFF.

The J gene is TRBJ1-1, the V gene TRBV6-5, with 8 nucleotides matching TRBD1. The CDR3 sequence is 15 residues long. The V and J ends lost 7 bases and 1 base, in that order; junction bases with no gene match: 8. Per germline, CDR1 MNHEY and CDR2 SVGAGI. The CDR3 spells CASTLLTGGNTEAFF. DNA of the CDR3: TGTGCCAGCACCCTACTTACAGGGGGGAACACTGAAGCTTTCTTT.

The genes are TRBV18 and TRBJ1-2; 8 positions agree with TRBD1. Germline CDR1 is KGHSH and CDR2 is LQKENI. With 7 bases clipped from V and 4 bases from J, the junction kept 5 bases outside the gene matches. CDR3 length: 13 amino acids. CDR3: CASLAGGLYGYTF. CDR3 coding DNA: TGTGCCAGCTTAGCAGGGGGCCTCTATGGCTACACCTTC.

The rearrangement links TRBV18 to TRBJ1-1; TRBD1 is a possible D gene (6 bases). V shed 3 bases and J shed 3 bases, with 11 bases lying between them. The CDR3 totals 14 residues. Per the germline V gene, CDR1 is KGHSH and CDR2 is LQKENI. CDR3 nucleotide sequence: TGTGCCAGCTCACCGGAACAGGGTGACACTGAAGCTTTCTTT. Translating it yields CASSPEQGDTEAFF.

The table lists this clone with a few counts. The chain recombines TRBV27 with TRBJ1-2, with D perhaps TRBD1 (6 bases). V lost 4 bases, J lost 7 bases, and 19 bases lay in between. CDR1 and CDR2 from the germline V gene are MNHEY and SMNVEV (reference sequence). The CDR3 has 15 residues. CDR3 sequence reads: CASSSPRGRELGYTF. CDR3 nucleotides: TGTGCCAGCAGTTCCCCCAGGGGCAGGGAACTTGGCTACACCTTC.

V gene TRBV6-5 combines with J gene TRBJ2-1; 10 bases are a match to TRBD1. The germline V gene encodes CDR1 MNHEY and CDR2 SVGAGI. CDR3 length: 15 residues. The junction had 4 bases not matched to a gene; V was cut back by 6 bases and J by 2 bases. The CDR3 spells CASSRDRGAYNEQFF. In DNA form, the CDR3 reads TGTGCCAGCAGCCGGGACAGGGGCGCCTACAATGAGCAGTTCTTC.

CDR3 residues: CASSLGYRNYGYTF. The CDR3 DNA sequence: TGTGCCAGCAGCTTAGGCTACAGAAACTATGGCTACACCTTC. The chain is built from TRBV7-9 and TRBJ1-2, with unresolved D. This CDR3 comprises 14 residues. Trimming shortened V by 1 base and J by 2 bases, and 8 bases separated the two germline ends. Germline V gene lookup returns CDR1 SEHNR and CDR2 FQNEAQ (reference sequence).

The rearrangement joins TRBV30 to TRBJ1-1; D is ambiguous. Trimming removed 1 base from V and 1 base from J, with 4 bases in between. This CDR3 region has 12 residues. Germline-derived CDR1 and CDR2 are GTSNPN and SVGIG (reference sequence). CDR3 residues: CAWSDWNTEAFF. Here the CDR3 DNA reads TGTGCCTGGAGTGACTGGAACACTGAAGCTTTCTTT. Complete variable domain (other parts from reference TRBV30 and TRBJ1-1): SQTIHQWPATLVQPVGSPLSLECTVEGTSNPNLYWYRQAAGRGLQLLFYSVGIGQISSEVPQNLSASRPQDRQFILSSKKLLLSDSGFYLCAWSDWNTEAFFGQGTRLTVV.

Turning to this clone: This sample includes further DNA sequences coding for the same CDR3. The genes are TRBV7-2 and TRBJ1-5; TRBD1 aligns across 9 bases. Germline V gene lookup returns CDR1 SGHTA and CDR2 FQGNSA. The CDR3 spans 14 residues. The junction had 4 bases not matched to a gene; V was cut back by 4 bases and J by 6 bases. The CDR3 sequence: CASSSRTGAQPQHF. DNA for the CDR3: TGTGCCAGCAGCTCAAGGACAGGGGCTCAGCCCCAGCATTTT.

This rearrangement joins TRBV6-2 or TRBV6-3 to TRBJ1-2; D gene uncertain. The CDR3 covers 13 residues. Germline assignment: CDR1 MNHEY and CDR2 SVGEGT. V lost 1 base, J lost 2 bases, and 5 bases lay in between. Written as DNA, the CDR3 is TGTGCCAGCAGTTACTTCGGGAACTATGGCTACACCTTC. This encodes CASSYFGNYGYTF.

The chain employs TRBV28 and TRBJ1-3, with D perhaps matching TRBD1 (6 bases). V lost 6 bases to trimming and J lost 2 bases, with 14 bases between them. Germline V gene lookup returns CDR1 MDHEN and CDR2 SYDVKM. The CDR3 contains 15 residues. The CDR3 DNA reads TGTGCCAGCAGCTCTGGGGGGGCAACTGGAAACACCATATATTTT. Amino acids: CASSSGGATGNTIYF. Full variable domain (remainder filled in from reference TRBV28 and TRBJ1-3): DVKVTQSSRYLVKRTGEKVFLECVQDMDHENMFWYRQDPGLGLRLIYFSYDVKMKEKGDIPEGYSVSREKKERFSLILESASTNQTSMYLCASSSGGATGNTIYFGEGSWLTVV.

The genes are TRBV5-5 and TRBJ2-3, with TRBD2 identical over 16 bases. CDR1 SGHKS and CDR2 YYEKEE come from the germline V gene (reference sequence). J was trimmed by 4 bases and V by 4 bases; bases with no gene match: 3. The CDR3 loop spans 16 amino acids. CDR3 loop: CASSPGLAGGPDTQYF. CDR3 nucleotide sequence: TGTGCCAGCAGCCCGGGACTAGCGGGAGGGCCAGATACGCAGTATTTT.

The CDR3 loop is CASSSTWGGEKLFF. CDR3 nucleotide sequence: TGTGCCAGTAGTTCGACATGGGGGGGTGAAAAACTGTTTTTT. The chain links TRBV19 to TRBJ1-4; tentatively, D is TRBD1 (5 bases). The CDR3 has 14 residues. The germline CDR1 and CDR2 sequences are LNHDA and SQIVND (reference sequence). V was pared by 5 bases and J by 7 bases, with 14 bases between.

The chain uses TRBV18 and TRBJ2-1; 8 bases map to TRBD2. J was trimmed by 3 bases and V by 0 bases; bases with no gene match: 7. This CDR3 is built from 17 residues. Germline V gene lookup returns CDR1 KGHSH and CDR2 LQKENI. The DNA for the CDR3 is TGTGCCAGCTCACCACCGAGGAGCGGGGGTTTCTACAATGAGCAGTTCTTC. Translating it yields CASSPPRSGGFYNEQFF.

The chain employs TRBV11-2 and TRBJ1-2, with a tentative D call TRBD1 (6 bases). The CDR3 is 13 residues long. Germline V gene sequence: CDR1 SGHAT, CDR2 FQNNGV. V lost 1 base and J 6 bases, leaving 9 bases between the germline ends. CDR3 residues: CASSLAGANGYTF. CDR3 DNA: TGTGCCAGCAGCTTAGCAGGGGCGAATGGCTACACCTTC.

The rearrangement joins TRBV3-1 (or the pseudogene TRBV3-2) to TRBJ2-3, with D possibly TRBD2 on 5 matching bases. The CDR3 sequence is 18 residues long. V was pared by 1 base and J by 2 bases, with 19 bases between. Germline V CDR1 and CDR2: LGHDT, YNNKEL (reference sequence). CDR3 loop: CASSQGFKRYSITDTQYF. The CDR3 coding sequence is TGTGCCAGCAGCCAAGGGTTCAAGCGGTATAGTATCACAGATACGCAGTATTTT.